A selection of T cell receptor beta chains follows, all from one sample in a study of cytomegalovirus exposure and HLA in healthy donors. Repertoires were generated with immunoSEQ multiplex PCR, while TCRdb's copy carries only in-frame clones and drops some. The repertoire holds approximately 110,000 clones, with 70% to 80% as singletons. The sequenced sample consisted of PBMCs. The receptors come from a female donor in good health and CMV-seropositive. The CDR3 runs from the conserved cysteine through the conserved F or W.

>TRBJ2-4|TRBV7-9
CASSLSGFDIQYF
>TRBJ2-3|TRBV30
CAWSSPRVGITDTQYF
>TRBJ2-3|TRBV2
CASGDSLTDTQYF
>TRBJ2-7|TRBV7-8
CASSLGATGAYEQYF
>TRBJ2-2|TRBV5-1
CASSLGGVVTGELFF
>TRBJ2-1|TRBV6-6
CASSYWAGGNNEQFF
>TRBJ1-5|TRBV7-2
CASSPGTPGLAQHF
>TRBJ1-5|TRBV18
CASSPGLEQPQHF
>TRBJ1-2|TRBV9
CASRSGSQWAGYTF
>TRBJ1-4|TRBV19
CASRRQNEKLFF
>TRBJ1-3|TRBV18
CASSPAQRISGNTIYF
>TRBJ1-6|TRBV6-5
CASSSMRRAISSPLHF
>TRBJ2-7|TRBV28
CASSFPLRGLASQGIVYEQYF
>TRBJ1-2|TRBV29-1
CSVENTGTRGYTF
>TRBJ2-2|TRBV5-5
CASSAGTSGSRGTGELFF
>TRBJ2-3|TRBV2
CAIPPIETGRLGNTQYF
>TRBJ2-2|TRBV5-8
CASSLYRTNTGELFF
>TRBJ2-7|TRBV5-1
CASSFLAAASYEQYF
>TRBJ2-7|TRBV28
CASTLQGLVRGEQYF
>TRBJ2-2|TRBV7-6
CASSLGRANTGELFF
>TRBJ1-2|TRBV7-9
CASSPVGTGARGYTF
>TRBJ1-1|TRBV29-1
CSGGGGQLNTEAFF
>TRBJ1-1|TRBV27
CASRTRDTEAFF
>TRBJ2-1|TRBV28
CASSSSGGSYNEQFF
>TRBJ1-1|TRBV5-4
CASSLGTRNTEAFF
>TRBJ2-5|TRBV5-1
CASSGGLAGGETQYF
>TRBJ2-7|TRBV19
CASSTRTAYEQYF
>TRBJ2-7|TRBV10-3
CATRTVPYEQYF
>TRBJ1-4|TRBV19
CASSEQGLHEKLFF
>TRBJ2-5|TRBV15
CATSRGQTSGAFQETQYF
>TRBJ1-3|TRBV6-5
CASSVGTGTGNTIYF
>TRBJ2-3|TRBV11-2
CASRFTGIDTQYF
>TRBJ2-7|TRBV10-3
CAISDSGTGTTYEQYF
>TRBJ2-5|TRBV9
CASSVGAGDTQETQYF
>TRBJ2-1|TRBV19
CASSNNYRGSTYNEQFF
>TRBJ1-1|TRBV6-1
CASRGQIPAEAFF
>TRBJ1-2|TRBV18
CASSEDRGQIGYTF
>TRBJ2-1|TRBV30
CAWSVSRGRNEQFF
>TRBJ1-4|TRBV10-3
CAISQASHEKLFF
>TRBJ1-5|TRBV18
CASSPLGDRSNQPQHF
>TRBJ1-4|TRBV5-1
CASSLNTGSNEKLFF
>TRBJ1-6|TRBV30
CAWTTGGLTYNSPLHF
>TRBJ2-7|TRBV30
CAWSVAQGAPYEQYF
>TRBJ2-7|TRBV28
CASSLGLAGALHKYF
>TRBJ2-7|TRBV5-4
CASSLAFSHEQYF
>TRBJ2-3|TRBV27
CASSLSGLATWGDTQYF
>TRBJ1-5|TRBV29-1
CSVGEQSQPQHF
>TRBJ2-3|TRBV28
CASSQPRGGTRDTQYF
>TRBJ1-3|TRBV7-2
CASSLTPGVPRNTIYF
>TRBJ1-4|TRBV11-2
CASSLMGLTNEKLFF
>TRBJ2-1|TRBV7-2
CASSQGLAGAHEQFF
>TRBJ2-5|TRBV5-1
CASSMPHRGGTTETQYF
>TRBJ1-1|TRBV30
CAWKPTGGAAFF